The present TCR beta chain was sequenced within a study of blood T cell repertoires in COVID-19 (dated by TCRdb to about 2020). A note on the overall study: The collaborator samples originated in the United States, Italy and Spain and spanned the acute and convalescent phases of COVID-19. The material from the prospective study consisted of cDNA or gDNA derived from T cells, B-cell-depleted T cells, or PBMCs. Subjects who had been exposed to COVID-19, were actively infected with it, or had recovered from it provided the deeply sampled blood TCRbeta repertoires that made up the dataset. The repertoires were released in a freely available public database intended as a resource for research on the immune response to SARS-CoV-2. The samples were drawn from the first 160 participants of the ongoing ImmuneRACE study and from roughly 1,300 subjects provided by 6 global collaborators. Sample metadata almost always included a de-identified subject ID, COVID-19 status, age in years and sex. Where available, HLA class I and class II types were obtained from metadata supplied by the sample provider rather than from assay-based typing.

CDR1 and CDR2 (SNHLY, FYNNEI) derive from the germline V gene. V sheds 6 bases and J sheds 0 bases, leaving 9 bases between their ends. The CDR3 spans 14 residues, from the cysteine through the phenylalanine. Kept here is only the CDR3 DNA, which spans 42 bases and is read in frame from base 1. In regard to this clone: Its antigen is currently not known. Within one base of it there is no much larger clone, and no base qualities were kept.

Beyond this particular receptor, the publication reports: The quantity of clinical and demographic metadata differed by source and by participant and was supplied without curation.

TCRbeta CDR3 regions were amplified from genomic DNA by means of the immunoSEQ Assay, a bias-controlled multiplex PCR. In the paper's pipeline: The number of nucleated cells in each sample was estimated from the amplification of reference gene primers within the assay. To quantify the absolute abundance of each unique TCRbeta CDR3 rearrangement, sequence reads were collapsed and filtered. For each sample, productive Simpson clonality was calculated as the square root of Simpson's diversity index across productive rearrangements. TCRdb limited this immuneACCESS table to in-frame rearrangements with V and J called. A share of clones is missing; checked studies link under half to unresolved V genes, and the rest is unexplained. The V and J calls and the clone size are those of that table, but D and trimming were determined from the DNA. The sample contains about 60,000 clones, around 80% of them found a single time. Together, the top ten hold more than 9% of the sample.

The collaborating institutions used their own protocols to collect whole blood in K2EDTA tubes. Collaborator samples were shipped for TCRbeta analysis as frozen whole blood, isolated PBMCs, or DNA extracted from either sample type. This chain is built from TRBV2 and TRBJ1-3; a weak D assignment points to TRBD1 (5 bases agree). This TCR was sampled from a human donor in a cohort sampled during active COVID-19. Sequencing was carried out using peripheral blood. The bases read TGTGCCAGCAGCCCTACAGGCTCTGGAAACACCATATATTTT. Translated, it gives CASSPTGSGNTIYF.